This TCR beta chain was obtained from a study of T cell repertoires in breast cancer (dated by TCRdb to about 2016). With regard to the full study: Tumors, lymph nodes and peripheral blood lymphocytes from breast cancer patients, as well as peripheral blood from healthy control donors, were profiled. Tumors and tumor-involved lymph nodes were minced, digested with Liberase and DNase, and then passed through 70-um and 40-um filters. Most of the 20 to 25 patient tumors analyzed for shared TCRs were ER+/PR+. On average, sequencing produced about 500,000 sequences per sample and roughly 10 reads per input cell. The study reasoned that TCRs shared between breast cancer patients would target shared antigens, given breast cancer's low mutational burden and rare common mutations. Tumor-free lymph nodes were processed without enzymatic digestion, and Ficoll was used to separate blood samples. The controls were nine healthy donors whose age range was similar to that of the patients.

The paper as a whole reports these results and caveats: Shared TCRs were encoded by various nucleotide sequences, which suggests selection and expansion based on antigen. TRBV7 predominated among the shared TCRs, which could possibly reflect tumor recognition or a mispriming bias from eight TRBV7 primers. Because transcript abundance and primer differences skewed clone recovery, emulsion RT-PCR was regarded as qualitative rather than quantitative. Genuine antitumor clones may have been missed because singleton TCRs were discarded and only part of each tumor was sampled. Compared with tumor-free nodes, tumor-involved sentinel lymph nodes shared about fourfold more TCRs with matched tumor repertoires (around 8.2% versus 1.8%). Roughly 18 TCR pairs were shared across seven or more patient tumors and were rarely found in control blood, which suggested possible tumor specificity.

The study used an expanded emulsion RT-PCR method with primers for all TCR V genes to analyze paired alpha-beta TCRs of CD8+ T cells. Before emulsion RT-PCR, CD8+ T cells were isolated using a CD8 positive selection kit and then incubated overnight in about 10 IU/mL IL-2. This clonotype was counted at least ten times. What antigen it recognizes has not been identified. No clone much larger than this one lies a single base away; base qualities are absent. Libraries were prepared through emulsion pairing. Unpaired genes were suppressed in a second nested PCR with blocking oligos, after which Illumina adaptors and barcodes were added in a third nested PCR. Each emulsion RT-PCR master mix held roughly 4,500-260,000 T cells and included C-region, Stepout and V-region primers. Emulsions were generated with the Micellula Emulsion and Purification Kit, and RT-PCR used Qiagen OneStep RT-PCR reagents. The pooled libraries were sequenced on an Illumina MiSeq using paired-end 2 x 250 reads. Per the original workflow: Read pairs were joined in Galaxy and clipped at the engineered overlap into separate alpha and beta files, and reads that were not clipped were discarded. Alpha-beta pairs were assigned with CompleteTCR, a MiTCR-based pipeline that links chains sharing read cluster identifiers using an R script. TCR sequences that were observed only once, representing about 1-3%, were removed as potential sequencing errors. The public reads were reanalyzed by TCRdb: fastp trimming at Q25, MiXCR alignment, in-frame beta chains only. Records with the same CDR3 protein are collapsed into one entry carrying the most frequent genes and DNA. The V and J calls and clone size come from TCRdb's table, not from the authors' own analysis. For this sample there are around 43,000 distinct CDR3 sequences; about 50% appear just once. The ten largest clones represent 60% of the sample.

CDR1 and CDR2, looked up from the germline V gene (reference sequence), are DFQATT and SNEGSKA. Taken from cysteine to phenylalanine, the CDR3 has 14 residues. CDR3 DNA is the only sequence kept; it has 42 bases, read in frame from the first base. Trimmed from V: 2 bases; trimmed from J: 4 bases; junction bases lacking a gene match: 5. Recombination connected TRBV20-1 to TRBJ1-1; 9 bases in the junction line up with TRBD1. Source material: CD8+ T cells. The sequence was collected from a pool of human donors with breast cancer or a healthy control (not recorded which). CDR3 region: CSARLRDRVTEAFF. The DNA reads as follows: TGCAGTGCTAGACTCCGGGACAGGGTCACTGAAGCTTTCTTT.